The 5 T cell receptor beta chains reported below all come from one sample, sequenced in a study of OX40 agonist ivuxolimab in advanced cancers. The data were produced by immunoSEQ multiplex PCR, yet TCRdb's version contains in-frame clones alone and is incomplete. This table holds about 70,000 clones, around 90% found once. The source material was CD4+ or CD8+ T cells sorted from blood, sampled in a trial of the OX40 agonist ivuxolimab. The receptor source for this set is an adult with an advanced solid tumor such as melanoma, head and neck, liver or kidney cancer.

The chain is built from TRBV15 and TRBJ1-4; D is perhaps TRBD1 (6 bases). With 3 bases removed from V and 8 bases from J, the gap between germline ends came to 16 bases. Germline V gene data show CDR1 as LNHNV and CDR2 as YYDKDF (reference sequence). The CDR3 totals 15 residues. Here the CDR3 DNA reads TGTGCCACCAGCAGGACTACAGGGCGGGGGGAAAAACTGTTTTTT. As protein: CATSRTTGRGEKLFF.

This chain joins TRBV4-1 and TRBJ2-7, with unresolved D. The CDR3 has 15 residues. Trimming stripped 2 bases from V and 2 bases from J, with 13 bases between. Germline CDR1 reads MGHRA; CDR2 reads YSYEKL. CDR3 DNA sequence: TGCGCCAGCAGCCAAACCCGAGAGGTAACCTACGAGCAGTACTTC. It codes for CASSQTREVTYEQYF.

This clone is a singleton in its sample. V and J are TRBV13 and TRBJ2-7; possibly TRBD1 for D (5 bases). Germline assignment: CDR1 PRHDT and CDR2 FYEKMQ (reference sequence). CDR3 length: 15 residues. The V gene lost 0 bases and the J gene lost 4 bases, with 13 bases spanning the gap. CDR3 bases: TGTGCCAGCAGCTTAGGGGCAGGGTATGTTTACGAGCAGTACTTC. Protein product: CASSLGAGYVYEQYF.

CDR3 DNA sequence: TGTGCCAGCAGCTTAGGACAGGGGTCGGATGGCTACACCTTC. It yields the protein CASSLGQGSDGYTF. The chain joins TRBV13 to TRBJ1-2; 7 bases are shared with TRBD1. Germline V CDR1 and CDR2: PRHDT, FYEKMQ (reference sequence). The junction had 4 bases not matched to a gene; V was cut back by 0 bases and J by 6 bases. The CDR3 extends over 14 amino acids.

The chain recombines TRBV29-1 with TRBJ2-3; no clear D gene. Trimming removed 4 bases from V and 0 bases from J, with 5 bases in between. Germline assignment: CDR1 SQVTM and CDR2 ANQGSEA. This CDR3 is 12 amino acids long. The CDR3 bases are TGCAGCGTTGGTGGCAGCACAGATACGCAGTATTTT. Protein: CSVGGSTDTQYF.